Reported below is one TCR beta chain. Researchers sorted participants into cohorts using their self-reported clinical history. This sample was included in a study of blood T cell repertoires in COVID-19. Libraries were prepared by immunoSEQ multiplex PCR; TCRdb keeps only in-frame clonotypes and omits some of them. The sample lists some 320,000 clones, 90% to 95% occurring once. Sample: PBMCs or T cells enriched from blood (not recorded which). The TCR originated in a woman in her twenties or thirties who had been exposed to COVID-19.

CDR3 protein: CASSQEGATMINSPLHF. CDR3 DNA sequence: TGTGCCAGCAGCCAAGAGGGGGCGACTATGATTAACTCACCCCTCCACTTT. The chain couples TRBV14 to TRBJ1-6; D may be TRBD1 (6 bases). Deletions cut 0 bases from V and 10 bases from J, with 19 bases between. CDR3 length: 17 residues. Per the germline V gene, CDR1 is SGHDN and CDR2 is FVKESK.